The clone carrying this TCR beta chain has a count of ten or more. V gave up 5 bases and J gave up 2 bases, with 3 bases separating them. In germline, CDR1 is SGHVS, CDR2 FNYEAQ. This CDR3 is built from 12 residues. The sample belongs to a study of T cells after yellow fever vaccination. TCRdb recomputed calls from the 5' RACE reads with MiXCR, one row per CDR3 protein. The table records 78,000 or so distinct CDR3 sequences, 7.3% of them present only once. The rearrangement uses TRBV7-6 and TRBJ2-2; D not resolved. The sample was CD8+ T cells sorted from PBMCs, taken approximately 11 days after the first yellow fever vaccination. This receptor was identified in a man between 18 and 35 years old who received the YFV17D yellow fever vaccine. This CDR3 is CASSENTGELFF. In DNA form, the CDR3 reads TGTGCCAGCAGCGAAAACACCGGGGAGCTGTTTTTT.